The 13 T cell receptor beta chains below come from one sample, sequenced in a study of cytomegalovirus exposure and HLA in healthy donors. Vbeta (60) and Jbeta (13) primers were used in the PCR. Method: immunoSEQ multiplex PCR; TCRdb's copy keeps in-frame clones and lacks some. The table counts around 200,000 clones; about 0.79% lies in the top ten. Sequencing input: PBMCs. All receptors derive from a woman younger than 35 in good health and CMV-seropositive.

The chain carries TRBV29-1 and TRBJ2-5, with TRBD1 matching 9 bases. From germline, CDR1 is SQVTM and CDR2 ANQGSEA. The junction had 9 bases not matched to a gene; V was cut back by 4 bases and J by 9 bases. This CDR3 has 13 residues. The CDR3 coding sequence is TGCAGCGTTGGGACAGGGGATGGTGGGGCCCAGTACTTC. This codes for CSVGTGDGGAQYF.

The chain links TRBV9 to TRBJ2-5; 7 bases fit TRBD1. The CDR3 spans 15 residues. J was trimmed by 5 bases and V by 4 bases; bases with no gene match: 11. The germline V gene has CDR1 SGDLS and CDR2 YYNGEE. Here the CDR3 reads CASSPTGSLGETQYF. CDR3 DNA sequence: TGTGCCAGCAGCCCGACAGGGTCTCTGGGGGAGACCCAGTACTTC. The complete variable domain, with remaining parts taken from reference TRBV9 and TRBJ2-5, reads DSGVTQTPKHLITATGQRVTLRCSPRSGDLSVYWYQQSLDQGLQFLIQYYNGEERAKGNILERFSAQQFPDLHSELNLSSLELGDSALYFCASSPTGSLGETQYFGPGTRLLVL.

The chain uses TRBV29-1 and TRBJ1-5; maybe TRBD1 (5 bases). V was pared by 1 base and J by 1 base, with 14 bases between. This CDR3 has 16 residues. Germline CDR1 and CDR2: SQVTM and ANQGSEA. The CDR3 sequence: CSVEGEAGRSNQPQHF. CDR3 sequence (DNA): TGCAGCGTTGAAGGAGAGGCGGGGCGCAGCAATCAGCCCCAGCATTTT.

The chain joins TRBV6-5 to TRBJ2-5; 10 nucleotides agree with TRBD2. The V gene's germline CDR1 is MNHEY and CDR2 SVGAGI. The junction had 6 bases not matched to a gene; V was cut back by 6 bases and J by 5 bases. The CDR3 has 14 amino acids. CDR3 residues: CASRASGSGETQYF. For the CDR3, the DNA is TGTGCCAGCAGAGCTAGCGGGAGTGGGGAGACCCAGTACTTC.

The chain has TRBV6-5 and TRBJ2-7, with 10 nucleotides matching TRBD2. The ends lost 7 bases at V and 5 bases at J; junction bases unmatched: 11. The CDR3 runs 15 residues. CDR1 MNHEY and CDR2 SVGAGI come from the germline V gene. This chain's CDR3 is CASTHTTSGFNEQYF. The CDR3 nucleotides read TGTGCCAGCACTCACACGACTAGCGGGTTCAACGAGCAGTACTTC.

The rearrangement uses TRBV10-3 and TRBJ1-1; D unclear. Germline V gene lookup returns CDR1 ENHRY and CDR2 SYGVKD. V was cut by 6 bases and J by 1 base, with 15 bases left in between. This CDR3 comprises 15 residues. In DNA, the CDR3 is TGTGCCATCAGCTCCGGAGTAGCAACGAACACTGAAGCTTTCTTT. It specifies CAISSGVATNTEAFF.

This chain links TRBV11-2 with TRBJ1-1; D is perhaps TRBD1 (6 bases). Germline CDR1 reads SGHAT; CDR2 reads FQNNGV. The V end was cut by 4 bases, the J end by 11 bases, with 11 bases between. The CDR3 has 11 residues. The CDR3 bases are TGTGCCAGCAGCTCAGGGGTTACGGCTTTCTTT. This sequence encodes CASSSGVTAFF.

This chain links TRBV14 with TRBJ2-4, with 7 bases fitting TRBD2. The CDR3 spans 12 residues. The V segment lost 1 base and the J segment 10 bases; nucleotides outside the gene matches: 1. Germline assignment: CDR1 SGHDN and CDR2 FVKESK. Here the CDR3 reads CASSQVGGIQYF. DNA of the CDR3: TGTGCCAGCAGCCAAGTGGGGGGGATTCAGTACTTC.

The chain recombines TRBV14 with TRBJ2-1, with a possible D match to TRBD2 (6 bases). V lost 5 bases and J 5 bases, leaving 16 bases between the germline ends. Germline CDR1 SGHDN, CDR2 FVKESK. This CDR3 spans 15 amino acids. The chain's CDR3 is CASSYGSGGDNEQFF. The DNA for the CDR3 is TGTGCCAGCAGCTATGGGTCAGGAGGGGACAATGAGCAGTTCTTC.

The genes are TRBV18 and TRBJ1-1, with D unresolved. V dropped 1 base and J dropped 0 bases, with 6 bases sitting between them. Germline CDR1 and CDR2: KGHSH and LQKENI. The CDR3 loop spans 14 amino acids. CDR3 bases: TGTGCCAGCTCACCACAATCCATGAACACTGAAGCTTTCTTT. Translation: CASSPQSMNTEAFF.

The J gene is TRBJ2-7, the V gene TRBV29-1; D is unresolved. The CDR3 covers 11 residues. Germline CDR1 reads SQVTM; CDR2 reads ANQGSEA. V was cut by 4 bases and J by 7 bases, with 11 bases left in between. CDR3 region: CSVAVLLEQYF. CDR3 bases: TGCAGCGTTGCAGTTCTCTTAGAGCAGTACTTC.

The chain employs TRBV6-1 and TRBJ1-1, with TRBD1 as a possible D gene (5 bases). CDR1 and CDR2 from the germline V gene are MNHNS and SASEGT. Trimming left V 6 bases short and J 2 bases short, with 13 bases between. This CDR3 is built from 14 residues. The DNA of the CDR3 is TGTGCCAGCAGGGAGACAGCCGTCAACACTGAAGCTTTCTTT. Residues: CASRETAVNTEAFF.

The chain employs TRBV11-3 and TRBJ2-6; possibly TRBD2 for D (6 bases). V was cut by 4 bases and J by 0 bases, with 13 bases left in between. This CDR3 region has 17 residues. The germline V gene encodes CDR1 SGHNT and CDR2 YENEEA. The CDR3 reads CASSWGVSSSGANVLTF. The CDR3, as DNA: TGTGCCAGCAGCTGGGGGGTCTCCTCCTCTGGGGCCAACGTCCTGACTTTC.